The rows below give T cell receptor beta chains drawn from one sample of a study of glioma-infiltrating T cells after dendritic cell vaccination. Profiled with immunoSEQ multiplex PCR; TCRdb holds only in-frame clones, not every one. The sample carries about 100,000 clones, 79% recorded once. The sample here was blood, taken before dendritic cell vaccination. The receptors were gathered from a human donor with glioblastoma. The CDR3 runs from the conserved cysteine through the conserved F or W. D genes are given only for firm matches. Part of the rows lack a size; the others show once, few, many or a class for expanded clones.

TRBD2	TRBV25-1	TRBJ2-1	few	TGTGCCAGCATTACTAGCGGGAGGGCCCCCAATGAGCAGTTCTTC	CASITSGRAPNEQFF
NA	TRBV7-6	TRBJ1-2	NA	TGTGCCAGCAGCTTAGCCCCCGCCGTAGGTGGGGGGGGCGGCTACACCTTC	CASSLAPAVGGGGGYTF
NA	TRBV6-1	TRBJ2-7	NA	TGTGCCAGCAGTGAAGTCGGGGTCGTGGGCGAGCAGTACTTC	CASSEVGVVGEQYF
NA	TRBV21-1	TRBJ1-2	NA	TGTGCCAGCAGCGCCGTGGCTTGGGGCTACACCTTC	CASSAVAWGYTF
TRBD2	TRBV29-1	TRBJ2-1	NA	TGCAGCGTCTCGGGACTAGCGGGAGGGAAAATACTGTTCTTC	CSVSGLAGGKILFF
TRBD1	TRBV6-6	TRBJ2-7	NA	TGTGCCAGCAGCCCGCCAGGGGGTCCAGGGGACGAGCAGTACTTC	CASSPPGGPGDEQYF
NA	TRBV5-8	TRBJ1-2	NA	TGTGCCAGCAGCTTGGCCGGGGTTAACTATGGCTACACCTTC	CASSLAGVNYGYTF
TRBD1	TRBV4-1	TRBJ2-7	NA	TGCGCCAGCAGCCAAGATTGGGCCGGGACAGGGATTAACGAGCAGTACTTC	CASSQDWAGTGINEQYF
TRBD2	TRBV5-1	TRBJ2-3	NA	TGCGCCAGCAGCCTGACGACTAGCGGGGGGGCAGATACGCAGTATTTT	CASSLTTSGGADTQYF
NA	TRBV2	TRBJ2-3	NA	TGTGCCAGCACCCCCGGGGTCGGGACTAGCACAGATACGCAGTATTTT	CASTPGVGTSTDTQYF
TRBD1	TRBV28	TRBJ1-5	once	TGTGCCACGGGGCAGGGGGGCGAGAGGCCCCAGCATTTT	CATGQGGERPQHF
NA	TRBV5-1	TRBJ1-2	NA	TGCGCCAGCAGCTTGGGACAGGCTCGTGACTATGGCTACACCTTC	CASSLGQARDYGYTF
TRBD1	TRBV30	TRBJ1-1	NA	TGTGCCTGGAACCAGGGGGCGCGATCTTTCTTT	CAWNQGARSFF
NA	TRBV29-1	TRBJ2-3	NA	TGCAGCGTTGATAGAGGGTACACAGATACGCAGTATTTT	CSVDRGYTDTQYF
NA	TRBV10-2	TRBJ2-3	NA	TGCGCCAGCAGTGGAGAAGCGTCCAGAGTAGATACGCAGTATTTT	CASSGEASRVDTQYF
TRBD1	TRBV6-5	TRBJ1-4	few	TGTGCCAGCAGTAACCGACAGGGGGTTGAAAAACTGTTTTTT	CASSNRQGVEKLFF
TRBD1	TRBV6-5	TRBJ2-7	NA	TGTGCCAGCACCCAACTCGGGACAGCCTACGAGCAGTACTTC	CASTQLGTAYEQYF
NA	TRBV30	TRBJ2-1	NA	TGTGCCTGGGGGACTCGCCTCCCCAATGAGCAGTTCTTC	CAWGTRLPNEQFF
NA	TRBV7-6	TRBJ1-1	NA	TGTGCCAGCAGCCGCATGGGACTGAGCATCAACACTGAAGCTTTCTTT	CASSRMGLSINTEAFF
NA	TRBV7-9	TRBJ1-4	few	TGTGCCAGCAGCTTTAAGGAGGAAAAACTGTTTTTT	CASSFKEEKLFF
NA	TRBV18	TRBJ1-4	many	TGTGCCAGCTCAAGGACGGGGACTAATGAAAAACTGTTTTTT	CASSRTGTNEKLFF
NA	TRBV7-3	TRBJ2-7	few	TGTGCCAGCAGCTTCGCCAGCGGACGCGAGCAGTACTTC	CASSFASGREQYF
NA	TRBV11-1	TRBJ2-3	few	TGTGCCAGCAGCCGGCAGGGGAATGCGGCAGATACGCAGTATTTT	CASSRQGNAADTQYF
TRBD2	TRBV5-1	TRBJ2-7	few	TGCGCCAGCAGCTTCGTTAGCGGGAGTTTTGAGCAGTACTTC	CASSFVSGSFEQYF
TRBD1	TRBV9	TRBJ1-1	NA	TGTGCCAGCAGCGGGACAGGATTGAACACTGAAGCTTTCTTT	CASSGTGLNTEAFF
TRBD1	TRBV5-1	TRBJ2-7	NA	TGCGCCAGCAGCTTAACGACAGGGGTAGAAGTATACGAGCAGTACTTC	CASSLTTGVEVYEQYF
TRBD1	TRBV5-1	TRBJ2-5	NA	TGCGCCAGCAGCCCTGGACAGGAGCGGGAGACCCAGTACTTC	CASSPGQERETQYF
NA	TRBV14	TRBJ1-1	NA	TGTGCCAGCAGCCTCCCTCCGGACACTGAAGCTTTCTTT	CASSLPPDTEAFF
NA	TRBV10-3	TRBJ2-3	once	TGTGCCATCAGAGAACCGGGAAGCACAGATACGCAGTATTTT	CAIREPGSTDTQYF
NA	TRBV7-2	TRBJ1-1	NA	TGTGCCAGCAGCGCCGGGTGGACTGAAGCTTTCTTT	CASSAGWTEAFF
NA	TRBV20-1	TRBJ2-3	NA	TGCAGTGCTCCCTCGGCAGATACGCAGTATTTT	CSAPSADTQYF
TRBD1	TRBV5-4	TRBJ2-3	NA	TGTGCCAGCAGTTCCCGGACAGGGGTAGATACGCAGTATTTT	CASSSRTGVDTQYF
NA	TRBV6-5	TRBJ1-1	NA	TGTGCCAGCAGGATGACACACCGCGACACTGAAGCTTTCTTT	CASRMTHRDTEAFF
TRBD1	TRBV9	TRBJ1-2	NA	TGTGCCAGCAGCGTCGGACAGGGGGCGTCTGGCTACACCTTC	CASSVGQGASGYTF
TRBD2	TRBV4-1	TRBJ2-1	once	TGCGCCAGCAGCCAAGAAAGTACTCGACTAGCGGGCTACAATGAGCAGTTCTTC	CASSQESTRLAGYNEQFF
TRBD2	TRBV5-1	TRBJ2-1	once	TGCGCCAGCAGCTTTTTTATCTTAGGACTAGCGGGAGGGAGCTCCTACAATGAGCAGTTCTTC	CASSFFILGLAGGSSYNEQFF
NA	TRBV28	TRBJ2-7	once	TGTGCCAGCAGTTTAGGTTTTGGGAGTTGGGACTTC	CASSLGFGSWDF
NA	TRBV6-1	TRBJ2-7	few	TGTGCCAGCCCCGACAGAAACTACGAGCAGTACTTC	CASPDRNYEQYF
NA	TRBV19	TRBJ2-7	few	TGTGCCAGTCGGAGGGGTACGGGCGAGCAGTACTTC	CASRRGTGEQYF
TRBD2	TRBV30	TRBJ2-7	NA	TGTGCCTGGAGTGTACGTCTAGCGGGAGTCTACGAGCAGTACTTC	CAWSVRLAGVYEQYF
NA	TRBV4-2	TRBJ1-4	NA	TGTGCCAGCAGCCAATCCTGGGGGGGTAATGAAAAACTGTTTTTT	CASSQSWGGNEKLFF